The 4 T cell receptor beta chains below all came from one sample that was sequenced in a study of cytomegalovirus exposure and HLA in healthy donors. Researchers ran the PCR with 60 Vbeta and 13 Jbeta primers. Repertoires were generated with immunoSEQ multiplex PCR, while TCRdb's copy carries only in-frame clones and drops some. The sample contains fewer than 250,000 clones, 77% of which appear only once. Sequencing input: PBMCs. These TCRs come from a woman aged 25-40 years in good health and CMV-seropositive.

The chain carries TRBV7-9 and TRBJ1-1; perhaps TRBD1 as D (5 bases). This CDR3 has 14 amino acids. Per germline, CDR1 SEHNR and CDR2 FQNEAQ (reference sequence). Trimming cost V 1 base and J 5 bases, with 11 bases left between them. In DNA, the CDR3 is TGTGCCAGCAGCTTAGACGGCCAGGGAACTGAAGCTTTCTTT. Translating gives CASSLDGQGTEAFF.

This chain links TRBV29-1 with TRBJ1-1, with 7 bases aligning to TRBD1. CDR1 SQVTM and CDR2 ANQGSEA come from the germline V gene. CDR3 length: 11 amino acids. With 7 bases clipped from V and 8 bases from J, the junction kept 7 bases outside the gene matches. The CDR3 loop reads CSATQGTEAFF. The CDR3 bases are TGCAGCGCCACACAGGGGACCGAAGCTTTCTTT.

This clone was detected only a few times. The rearrangement uses TRBV29-1 and TRBJ1-2; D unresolved. CDR3 length: 12 residues. Germline V gene lookup returns CDR1 SQVTM and CDR2 ANQGSEA. Trimming stripped 0 bases from V and 2 bases from J, with 4 bases between. Written as DNA, the CDR3 is TGCAGCGTTGAAGATCTGAACTATGGCTACACCTTC. Encoded protein: CSVEDLNYGYTF. Full variable domain (missing parts from reference TRBV29-1 and TRBJ1-2): SAVISQKPSRDICQRGTSLTIQCQVDSQVTMMFWYRQQPGQSLTLIATANQGSEATYESGFVIDKFPISRPNLTFSTLTVSNMSPEDSSIYLCSVEDLNYGYTFGSGTRLTVV.

V gene TRBV9 combines with J gene TRBJ2-1; 12 bases match TRBD2. Per germline, CDR1 SGDLS and CDR2 YYNGEE. The CDR3 has 16 amino acids. V trimming: 0 bases; J trimming: 7 bases; junction bases outside the gene matches: 5. The DNA of the CDR3 is TGTGCCAGCAGCGTAGACTCCGGACTAGCGGGGAATGAGCAGTTCTTC. Translation: CASSVDSGLAGNEQFF.